The 27 T cell receptor beta chains listed next were all sequenced from one sample in a study of beta chain features in type 1 diabetes. Every isolated RNA sample was fully reverse transcribed, so sequencing captured expressed TCRB transcripts. Repertoires were generated with immunoSEQ multiplex PCR, while TCRdb's copy carries only in-frame clones and drops some. The sample has fewer than 200,000 clones; about 12% are singletons. The sequencing sample was made of central memory CD4+ T cells from blood. The receptors shown here come from a young woman in good health.

V usage is TRBV19 and J usage is TRBJ2-1; 9 bases fit TRBD2. This CDR3 is built from 16 residues. J lost 5 bases, V lost 6 bases, and 11 bases had no gene match. CDR1 and CDR2 (germline): LNHDA, SQIVND (reference sequence). CDR3 region: CASSLAGNGPNNEQFF. Written as DNA, the CDR3 is TGTGCCAGTAGCCTAGCGGGGAACGGTCCTAACAATGAGCAGTTCTTC.

This sequence joins TRBV25-1 and TRBJ1-2, with no clear D. The length of the CDR3 is 13 residues. V dropped 5 bases and J dropped 4 bases, with 11 bases sitting between them. CDR1 and CDR2 (germline): MGHDK, SYGVNS. The CDR3 DNA sequence: TGTGCCAGCAGTAAAGCGACGGGCTATGGCTACACCTTC. Translated: CASSKATGYGYTF.

The CDR3 spells CASSLWTGTDTQYF. For the CDR3, the DNA is TGTGCCAGCAGCTTATGGACAGGCACAGATACGCAGTATTTT. This chain joins TRBV7-9 and TRBJ2-3; the D gene is possibly TRBD1 (6 bases). The CDR3 has 14 amino acids. V was pared by 2 bases and J by 1 base, with 7 bases between. Germline values: CDR1 SEHNR, CDR2 FQNEAQ (reference sequence).

The chain couples TRBV19 to TRBJ2-7; 9 bases map to TRBD1. Germline loops: CDR1 LNHDA, CDR2 SQIVND (reference sequence). The junction had 5 bases not matched to a gene; V was cut back by 6 bases and J by 2 bases. This CDR3 is built from 14 residues. The CDR3 bases are TGTGCCAGTAGAAACAGGGGGCGCCCCTACGAGCAGTACTTC. Translating gives CASRNRGRPYEQYF.

The V call is TRBV7-9, the J call TRBJ2-1; D gene unclear. Germline loops: CDR1 SEHNR, CDR2 FQNEAQ (reference sequence). The CDR3 is made up of 14 amino acids. Trimming cost V 5 bases and J 1 base, with 9 bases left between them. The CDR3 nucleotides read TGTGCCAGCAGCACCAGGATATCCTACAATGAGCAGTTCTTC. This codes for CASSTRISYNEQFF. The whole variable domain, remainder taken from reference TRBV7-9 and TRBJ2-1, is DTGVSQNPRHKITKRGQNVTFRCDPISEHNRLYWYRQTLGQGPEFLTYFQNEAQLEKSRLLSDRFSAERPKGSFSTLEIQRTEQGDSAMYLCASSTRISYNEQFFGPGTRLTVL.

This clone was observed a few times. V usage is TRBV29-1 and J usage is TRBJ2-7; 8 bases fit TRBD1. The CDR3 spans 13 residues. The J segment lost 2 bases and the V segment lost 5 bases, leaving 5 bases of the junction unmatched. Germline CDR1 is SQVTM and CDR2 is ANQGSEA. In DNA form, the CDR3 reads TGCAGCGTTCTCTCGACAGGGGCCTACGAGCAGTACTTC. Its translation is CSVLSTGAYEQYF.

This clone was seen more than once but under ten times. The chain employs TRBV29-1 and TRBJ1-1; 9 bases are a match to TRBD1. V lost 7 bases to trimming and J lost 4 bases; unmatched junction nucleotides: 10. Per germline, CDR1 SQVTM and CDR2 ANQGSEA. The CDR3 runs to 14 residues. The CDR3 DNA is TGCAGCGCCGGAACGACGACAGGGGGCACTGAAGCTTTCTTT. Translation gives CSAGTTTGGTEAFF.

The gene calls are TRBV5-1 and TRBJ2-4, with 9 bases aligning to TRBD1. The ends lost 3 bases at V and 11 bases at J; junction bases unmatched: 9. CDR1 is SGHRS, CDR2 YFSETQ, per germline. CDR3 length: 14 residues. The CDR3 coding sequence is TGCGCCAGCAGCTCTGGACAGGGGAAGGCTCTTCAGTACTTC. Its protein is CASSSGQGKALQYF. Looking up the rest from reference TRBV5-1 and TRBJ2-4 gives the full variable domain: KAGVTQTPRYLIKTRGQQVTLSCSPISGHRSVSWYQQTPGQGLQFLFEYFSETQRNKGNFPGRFSGRQFSNSRSEMNVSTLELGDSALYLCASSSGQGKALQYFGAGTRLSVL.

In this sample, this clone turned up a few times. V gene TRBV18 combines with J gene TRBJ2-3, with D unresolved. This CDR3 is 13 amino acids long. V dropped 6 bases and J dropped 1 base, with 8 bases sitting between them. Per germline, CDR1 KGHSH and CDR2 LQKENI. The DNA for the CDR3 is TGTGCCAGCTCCACAACCGGCACAGATACGCAGTATTTT. Its translation is CASSTTGTDTQYF.

This chain connects TRBV18 to TRBJ1-1; no clear D. The CDR3 is 14 residues long. Germline assignment: CDR1 KGHSH and CDR2 LQKENI. Trimming left V 3 bases short and J 1 base short, with 9 bases between. This chain's CDR3 is CASSPSQRNTEAFF. DNA of the CDR3: TGTGCCAGCTCACCGTCACAGAGGAACACTGAAGCTTTCTTT.

This chain uses TRBV30 with TRBJ2-3, with D possibly being TRBD2 (5 bases). This CDR3 comprises 16 residues. Trimming shortened V by 3 bases and J by 1 base, and 17 bases separated the two germline ends. Per the germline V gene, CDR1 is GTSNPN and CDR2 is SVGIG (reference sequence). DNA of the CDR3: TGTGCCTGGAGCAAACTTGGGAGCGGAGGCACAGATACGCAGTATTTT. It is translated as CAWSKLGSGGTDTQYF.

The chain carries TRBV11-2 and TRBJ2-1, with TRBD2 matching 9 bases. Germline V gene lookup returns CDR1 SGHAT and CDR2 FQNNGV. The CDR3 loop spans 13 amino acids. With 6 bases clipped from V and 6 bases from J, the junction kept 3 bases outside the gene matches. The CDR3 region is CASRSLAGNEQFF. As DNA, the CDR3 is TGTGCCAGCAGGTCACTAGCGGGCAATGAGCAGTTCTTC. Full variable domain (remainder filled in from reference TRBV11-2 and TRBJ2-1): EAGVAQSPRYKIIEKRQSVAFWCNPISGHATLYWYQQILGQGPKLLIQFQNNGVVDDSQLPKDRFSAERLKGVDSTLKIQPAKLEDSAVYLCASRSLAGNEQFFGPGTRLTVL.

This clone has only a few counts. The rearrangement links TRBV5-1 to TRBJ2-5; TRBD2 agrees at 7 bases. In germline, CDR1 is SGHRS, CDR2 YFSETQ. There are 15 residues in the CDR3. The ends lost 0 bases at V and 5 bases at J; junction bases unmatched: 7. The chain's CDR3 is CASSLGREIGETQYF. The CDR3 nucleotides are TGCGCCAGCAGCTTGGGGCGGGAGATTGGTGAGACCCAGTACTTC.

This clone turned up a few times. The chain uses TRBV10-3 and TRBJ2-5; D might be TRBD2 (6 bases). The length of the CDR3 is 14 residues. The V and J ends lost 10 bases and 1 base respectively, with 16 bases between them. The germline V gene has CDR1 ENHRY and CDR2 SYGVKD. CDR3: CATASGGIQETQYF. CDR3 bases: TGTGCCACTGCTTCAGGCGGGATCCAAGAGACCCAGTACTTC.

This clone came up a few times. The V and J genes are TRBV29-1 and TRBJ2-3; D unclear. The CDR3 runs to 13 residues. CDR1 is SQVTM, CDR2 ANQGSEA, per germline. V was cut by 3 bases and J by 2 bases, with 9 bases left in between. Written as DNA, the CDR3 is TGCAGCGTTGAGAGGAAGAACACAGATACGCAGTATTTT. This translates into CSVERKNTDTQYF.

In the case of this clone: Other DNA sequences within the sample encode an identical CDR3. The V gene is TRBV28, the J gene TRBJ2-5; TRBD2 aligns across 7 bases. Germline CDR1 MDHEN, CDR2 SYDVKM. J lost 3 bases, V lost 6 bases, and 4 bases had no gene match. CDR3 size: 13 residues. CDR3 coding DNA: TGTGCCAGCAGCCTGGGGGGGGAAGAGACCCAGTACTTC. This codes for CASSLGGEETQYF. Drawing the rest from reference TRBV28 and TRBJ2-5, the complete variable domain is DVKVTQSSRYLVKRTGEKVFLECVQDMDHENMFWYRQDPGLGLRLIYFSYDVKMKEKGDIPEGYSVSREKKERFSLILESASTNQTSMYLCASSLGGEETQYFGPGTRLLVL.

The genes are TRBV29-1 and TRBJ2-7, with D perhaps matching TRBD2 (5 bases). CDR1 is SQVTM and CDR2 is ANQGSEA in the germline V gene. There are 12 residues in the CDR3. Trimming removed 4 bases from V and 2 bases from J, with 9 bases in between. The CDR3: CSVVEGTYEQYF. The CDR3 DNA sequence: TGCAGCGTTGTTGAGGGTACCTACGAGCAGTACTTC.

This clone occurred a few times. This sequence joins TRBV5-4 and TRBJ2-5, with a tentative D call TRBD1 (8 bases). V lost 3 bases, J lost 6 bases, and 15 bases lay in between. Germline values: CDR1 SGHNT, CDR2 YYREEE (reference sequence). The CDR3 totals 14 residues. This CDR3 reads CASSSKQGGKTQYF. The CDR3 bases are TGTGCCAGCAGCTCGAAACAGGGGGGGAAGACCCAGTACTTC.

This chain joins TRBV4-2 and TRBJ1-4, with D perhaps TRBD1 (5 bases). The V end lost 1 base, the J end lost 5 bases, and 11 bases lay between the germline ends. Germline assignment: CDR1 LGHNA and CDR2 YNFKEQ. The CDR3 spans 15 residues. As DNA, the CDR3 is TGTGCCAGCAGCCAAGTCGGGGGGATCAATGAAAAACTGTTTTTT. This codes for CASSQVGGINEKLFF.

This rearrangement joins TRBV7-2 to TRBJ2-5, with 7 bases that match TRBD2. There are 13 residues in the CDR3. V was clipped by 6 bases and J by 5 bases; unmatched bases: 6. Germline V gene sequence: CDR1 SGHTA, CDR2 FQGNSA. CDR3 coding DNA: TGTGCCAGCAGGGCGGGAGTAGGGGAGACCCAGTACTTC. Encoded protein: CASRAGVGETQYF.

The chain couples TRBV5-4 to TRBJ2-1; a possible D gene is TRBD1 (6 bases). Per germline, CDR1 SGHNT and CDR2 YYREEE (reference sequence). With 1 base removed from V and 8 bases from J, the gap between germline ends came to 19 bases. The CDR3 has 16 residues. The CDR3 loop is CASSLSINWDNYEQFF. The CDR3 nucleotides are TGTGCCAGCAGCTTGTCGATTAATTGGGACAACTATGAGCAGTTCTTC.

This clone has just a few counts. The chain combines TRBV5-1 with TRBJ2-1; D may be TRBD2 (5 bases). V dropped 0 bases and J dropped 7 bases, with 8 bases sitting between them. CDR1 and CDR2 (germline): SGHRS, YFSETQ. This CDR3 has 13 residues. CDR3 nucleotide sequence: TGCGCCAGCAGCTTGGGTAGCGAGAATGAGCAGTTCTTC. Protein sequence: CASSLGSENEQFF.

This clone showed up just once. The chain employs TRBV9 and TRBJ2-1; 9 bases line up with TRBD2. J gave up 4 bases and V 3 bases, and 5 bases lay outside the gene matches. Germline CDR1 reads SGDLS; CDR2 reads YYNGEE. The CDR3 totals 15 residues. The CDR3 DNA sequence: TGTGCCAGCAGCGCCAGACTAGCGGATTACAATGAGCAGTTCTTC. Protein product: CASSARLADYNEQFF.

The V call is TRBV7-8, the J call TRBJ2-1; 11 nucleotides match TRBD2. The CDR3 spans 16 residues. V lost 3 bases and J lost 6; bases outside the gene matches: 7. Germline loops: CDR1 SGHVS, CDR2 FQNEAQ. CDR3: CASSFISGRASNEQFF. CDR3 sequence (DNA): TGTGCCAGCAGCTTTATTAGCGGGAGGGCCAGCAATGAGCAGTTCTTC.

This clone has only a few counts. J is TRBJ2-7 and V is TRBV11-2, with 8 bases matching TRBD1. Germline V CDR1 and CDR2: SGHAT, FQNNGV. CDR3 length: 15 residues. V was clipped by 5 bases and J by 6 bases; unmatched bases: 12. CDR3 amino acids: CASSGRAGGSGEQYF. The CDR3 bases are TGTGCCAGCAGCGGCCGAGCAGGGGGCAGCGGCGAGCAGTACTTC. The whole variable domain, filled in from reference TRBV11-2 and TRBJ2-7, reads EAGVAQSPRYKIIEKRQSVAFWCNPISGHATLYWYQQILGQGPKLLIQFQNNGVVDDSQLPKDRFSAERLKGVDSTLKIQPAKLEDSAVYLCASSGRAGGSGEQYFGPGTRLTVT.

The chain couples TRBV7-6 to TRBJ2-6; maybe TRBD1 (6 bases). There are 18 residues in the CDR3. V lost 5 bases to trimming and J lost 2 bases, with 19 bases between them. Per the germline V gene, CDR1 is SGHVS and CDR2 is FNYEAQ. The CDR3 sequence is CASSPRSGAGAGANVLTF. CDR3 coding DNA: TGTGCCAGCAGCCCAAGGTCAGGGGCCGGGGCTGGGGCCAACGTCCTGACTTTC.

The V gene is TRBV30, the J gene TRBJ1-2; D gene ambiguous. Germline V gene data show CDR1 as GTSNPN and CDR2 as SVGIG (reference sequence). The germline V and J ends were trimmed by 4 bases and 4 bases, with 13 bases remaining between them. The CDR3 is made up of 13 amino acids. DNA for the CDR3: TGTGCCTGGACCGTCAACAGTGCCTATGGCTACACCTTC. Translation: CAWTVNSAYGYTF.